This TCR beta chain came from a study of T cells in Graves' hyperthyroidism and ophthalmopathy. The CDR3 is 12 amino acids. Trimming took off 9 bases at V and 2 bases at J, with 11 bases between the two ends. Per germline, CDR1 SGHNT and CDR2 YYREEE (reference sequence). At least ten counts were recorded for this clonotype. What it binds is not known. Criteria for exclusion of patients were uncontrolled infection, other autoimmune disease, pregnancy or lactation. The PBMCs were taken from roughly 10 ml of fresh peripheral blood. Study observations and caveats: Separating ophthalmopathy from stable hyperthyroidism was achieved by a 13 V-J model. Most expanded thyroid clonotypes above 0.001 recurred in blood.

Amplification targeted TCR beta CDR3 regions from RNA transcripts. Researchers ran a first-round RT-PCR on the TCR CDR3 using the HTBI primer set. TCRdb ran MiXCR on the multiplex PCR reads and lists one entry per CDR3 protein. The sample carries 500,000 or so distinct CDR3 sequences, approximately 17% recorded once. V is TRBV5-4 and J is TRBJ2-5, with D maybe TRBD1 (6 bases). Sequencing was carried out using blood. This receptor was taken from a young woman with Graves' ophthalmopathy. The CDR3 nucleotides read TGTGCCACCTCGACAGGACAAGAGACCCAGTACTTC. It specifies CATSTGQETQYF.